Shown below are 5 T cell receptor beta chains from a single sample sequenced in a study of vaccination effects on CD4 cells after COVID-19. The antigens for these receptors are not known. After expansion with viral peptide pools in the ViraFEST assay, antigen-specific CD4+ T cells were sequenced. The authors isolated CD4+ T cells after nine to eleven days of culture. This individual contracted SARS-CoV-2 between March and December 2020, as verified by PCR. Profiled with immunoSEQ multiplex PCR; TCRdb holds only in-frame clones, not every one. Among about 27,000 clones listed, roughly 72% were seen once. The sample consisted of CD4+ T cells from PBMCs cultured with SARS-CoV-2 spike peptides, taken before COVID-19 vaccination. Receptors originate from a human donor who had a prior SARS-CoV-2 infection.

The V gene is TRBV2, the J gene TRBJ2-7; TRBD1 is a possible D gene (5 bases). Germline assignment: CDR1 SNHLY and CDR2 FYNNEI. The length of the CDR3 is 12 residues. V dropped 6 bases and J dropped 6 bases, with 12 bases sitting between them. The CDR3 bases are TGTGCCAGCAGGGCCGACAGTGTCGAGCAGTACTTC. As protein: CASRADSVEQYF.

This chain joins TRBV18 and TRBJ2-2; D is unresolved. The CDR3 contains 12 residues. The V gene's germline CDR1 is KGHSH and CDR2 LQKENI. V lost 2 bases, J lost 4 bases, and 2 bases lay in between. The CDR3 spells CASSPGTGELFF. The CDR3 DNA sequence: TGTGCCAGCTCACCAGGCACCGGGGAGCTGTTTTTT.

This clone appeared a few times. CDR3 sequence reads: CASSVPSLGTDTQYF. CDR3 DNA: TGTGCCAGCAGCGTACCATCTCTCGGCACAGATACGCAGTATTTT. This chain links TRBV11-1 with TRBJ2-3; D is unresolved. The CDR3 consists of 15 residues. The V end was cut by 5 bases, the J end by 1 base, with 13 bases between. Germline CDR1 is SGHAT and CDR2 is FQDESV (reference sequence). Full variable domain (remainder filled in from reference TRBV11-1 and TRBJ2-3): EAEVAQSPRYKITEKSQAVAFWCDPISGHATLYWYRQILGQGPELLVQFQDESVVDDSQLPKDRFSAERLKGVDSTLKIQPAELGDSAMYLCASSVPSLGTDTQYFGPGTRLTVL.

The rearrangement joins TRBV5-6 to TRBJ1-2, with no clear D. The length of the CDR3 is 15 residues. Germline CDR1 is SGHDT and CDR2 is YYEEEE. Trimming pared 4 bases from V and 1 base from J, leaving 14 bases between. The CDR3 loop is CASSPGPSGNYGYTF. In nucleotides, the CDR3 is TGTGCCAGCAGCCCTGGACCGTCCGGTAACTATGGCTACACCTTC. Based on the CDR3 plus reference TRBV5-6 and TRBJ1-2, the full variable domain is DAGVTQSPTHLIKTRGQQVTLRCSPKSGHDTVSWYQQALGQGPQFIFQYYEEEERQRGNFPDRFSGHQFPNYSSELNVNALLLGDSALYLCASSPGPSGNYGYTFGSGTRLTVV.

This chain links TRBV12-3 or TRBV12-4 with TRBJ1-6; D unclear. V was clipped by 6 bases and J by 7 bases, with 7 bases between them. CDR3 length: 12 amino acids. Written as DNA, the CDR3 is TGTGCCAGCAGGAAGAGGAATTCACCCCTCCACTTT. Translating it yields CASRKRNSPLHF.